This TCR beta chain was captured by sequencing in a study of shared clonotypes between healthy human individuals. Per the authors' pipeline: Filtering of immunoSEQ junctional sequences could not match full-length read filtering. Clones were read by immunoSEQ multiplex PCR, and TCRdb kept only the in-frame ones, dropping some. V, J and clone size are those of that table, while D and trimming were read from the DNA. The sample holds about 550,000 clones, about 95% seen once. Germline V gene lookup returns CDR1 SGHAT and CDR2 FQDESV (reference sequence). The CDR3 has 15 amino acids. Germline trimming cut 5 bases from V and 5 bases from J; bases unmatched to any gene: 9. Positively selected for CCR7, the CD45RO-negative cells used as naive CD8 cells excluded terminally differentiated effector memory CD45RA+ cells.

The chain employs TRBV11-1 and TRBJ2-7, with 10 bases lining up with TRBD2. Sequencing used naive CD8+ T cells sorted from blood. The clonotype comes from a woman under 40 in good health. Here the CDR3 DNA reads TGTGCCAGCAGCCCGCTCCTAGCGGGAGACCACGAGCAGTACTTC. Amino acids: CASSPLLAGDHEQYF.